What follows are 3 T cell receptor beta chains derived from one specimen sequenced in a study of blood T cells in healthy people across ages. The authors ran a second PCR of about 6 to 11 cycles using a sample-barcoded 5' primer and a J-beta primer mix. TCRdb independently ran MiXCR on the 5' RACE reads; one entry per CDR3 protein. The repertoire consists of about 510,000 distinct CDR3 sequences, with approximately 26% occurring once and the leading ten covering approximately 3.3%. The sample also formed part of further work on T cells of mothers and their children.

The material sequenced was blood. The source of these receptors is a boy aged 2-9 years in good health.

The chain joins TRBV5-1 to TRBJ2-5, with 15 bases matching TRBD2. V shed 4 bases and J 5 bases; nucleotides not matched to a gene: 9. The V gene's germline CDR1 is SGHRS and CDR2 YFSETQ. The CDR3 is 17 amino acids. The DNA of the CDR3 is TGCGCCAGCAGCAACTGGACTAGCGGGAGGGCCCGGGAGACCCAGTACTTC. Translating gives CASSNWTSGRARETQYF.

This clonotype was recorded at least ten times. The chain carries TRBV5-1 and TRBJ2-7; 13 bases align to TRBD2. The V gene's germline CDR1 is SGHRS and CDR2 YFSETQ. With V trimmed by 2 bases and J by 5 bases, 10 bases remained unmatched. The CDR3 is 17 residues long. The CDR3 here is CASSFTSGRAQGHEQYF. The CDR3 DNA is TGCGCCAGCAGCTTTACTAGCGGGAGGGCCCAAGGCCACGAGCAGTACTTC.

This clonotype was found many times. The CDR3 nucleotides are TGTGCCATCCGCGGGACGGGGAGCTCCTACGAGCAGTACTTC. The encoded protein is CAIRGTGSSYEQYF. The chain carries TRBV10-3 and TRBJ2-7; D is perhaps TRBD2 (6 bases). V was cut by 8 bases and J by 0 bases, with 14 bases left in between. The CDR3 consists of 14 residues. Per the germline V gene, CDR1 is ENHRY and CDR2 is SYGVKD.